These T cell receptor beta chains were read from a single sample in a study of cytomegalovirus exposure and HLA in healthy donors. Some clones are missing from TCRdb's copy, which holds only in-frame ones; the method was immunoSEQ multiplex PCR. The repertoire has some 150,000 clones, around 78% of them found once; the top ten carry less than 1%. Sequenced input: PBMCs. The receptor source for this set is a female donor in good health and CMV-seronegative. Each CDR3 is given with its conserved first and last residue. The order of the fields is D gene, J gene, V gene, clone size, CDR3 DNA, CDR3 protein. A D gene is named only where the DNA matches it firmly. Not every row has a clone size; where given, it reads once, few, many or a size class.

.,TRBJ2-3,TRBV30,.,TGTGCCTGGAGTGAGTCTGAGTTATGGACAGATACGCAGTATTTT,CAWSESELWTDTQYF
TRBD2,TRBJ2-3,TRBV7-2,.,TGTGCCAGCAGCTTAGTTACGGGGGGGGCCGTCGCGCAGTATTTT,CASSLVTGGAVAQYF
.,TRBJ1-1,TRBV6-6,.,TGTGCCAGTGAGAGACCCCCGGGAGGGGTAGGAGCTTTCTTT,CASERPPGGVGAFF
.,TRBJ2-1,TRBV7-2,.,TGTGCCAGCAGCCCGTACACTGAGCAGTTCTTC,CASSPYTEQFF
TRBD2,TRBJ2-1,TRBV7-7,.,TGTGCCAGCAGCTTCACTAGCGTGGATGAGCAGTTCTTC,CASSFTSVDEQFF
.,TRBJ1-2,TRBV28,.,TGTGCCGCCGGGGGAGGGCACGACTATGGCTACACCTTC,CAAGGGHDYGYTF
TRBD2,TRBJ2-3,TRBV9,.,TGTGCCAGTTCTAGCGGGACGACAGATACGCAGTATTTT,CASSSGTTDTQYF
TRBD2,TRBJ2-7,TRBV6-6,few,TGTGCCAGCAGTCACCATTTAGCGGGGGGGCCCGAGCAGTACTTC,CASSHHLAGGPEQYF
.,TRBJ1-5,TRBV7-9,once,TGTTCCAGCAGCTTAGCGAGCGGAGCCGGTCAGCCCCAGCATTTT,CSSSLASGAGQPQHF
.,TRBJ2-2,TRBV18,once,TGTGCCAGCTCAGCCCAGAGGTCCGGGGAGCTGTTTTTT,CASSAQRSGELFF
TRBD2,TRBJ2-1,TRBV5-1,.,TGCGCCAGCAGCCCCGGGACTAGCGGGAGTACAGATGAGCAGTTCTTC,CASSPGTSGSTDEQFF
.,TRBJ2-3,TRBV4-1,.,TGCGCCAGCAGCCGTCTCGCGGGATCTAGCACAGATACGCAGTATTTT,CASSRLAGSSTDTQYF
TRBD1,TRBJ2-5,TRBV19,once,TGTGCCAGTAGTATCGGGCAGGGGGCTTGGGAGACCCAGTACTTC,CASSIGQGAWETQYF
.,TRBJ1-2,TRBV19,once,TGTACCAGTAGTATCAGGTCCAGCCTCTATGGCTACACCTTC,CTSSIRSSLYGYTF
.,TRBJ1-3,TRBV19,few,TGTGCCAGTAGCCGGGACCGGGACACGCTACTTGGAAACACCATATATTTT,CASSRDRDTLLGNTIYF
TRBD1,TRBJ1-5,TRBV19,.,TGTGCCAGTACCATGACAGGGGGGGATCAGCCCCAGCATTTT,CASTMTGGDQPQHF
.,TRBJ1-5,TRBV10-3,.,TGTGCCACTAAGAGGGAGCAGCCCCAGCATTTT,CATKREQPQHF
TRBD1,TRBJ2-7,TRBV6-5,.,TGTGCCACCAGACCGGGACAGGGGGCTTACGAGCAGTACTTC,CATRPGQGAYEQYF
.,TRBJ2-1,TRBV30,once,TGTGCCTGGAACCCGGGTTGGAGAGGGGAGCAGTTCTTC,CAWNPGWRGEQFF
.,TRBJ1-5,TRBV4-1,few,TGCGCCAGCAGCCAAGAGGGCGGGCAAGCGGGCAATCAGCCCCAGCATTTT,CASSQEGGQAGNQPQHF
.,TRBJ2-5,TRBV2,.,TGTGCCAGCAGTGACCGTAGAGGGGAGACCCAGTACTTC,CASSDRRGETQYF
TRBD1,TRBJ1-2,TRBV2,once,TGTGCCAGCGGCTCCGGGACAGGGCTTGGCTACACCTTC,CASGSGTGLGYTF
.,TRBJ1-1,TRBV5-1,.,TGCGCCAGCGTCGGGGAATGGTCCACTGAAGCTTTCTTT,CASVGEWSTEAFF
.,TRBJ2-7,TRBV2,.,TGTGCCAGCAGTGATCGACAGACAGAGCAGTACTTC,CASSDRQTEQYF
.,TRBJ2-7,TRBV5-1,.,TGCGCCAGCACCATGGACCAAGCGGCCCGATGCGAGCAGTACTTC,CASTMDQAARCEQYF
.,TRBJ1-4,TRBV19,.,TGTGCCAGTAGTAGGGCCGGGGCAACTAATGAAAAACTGTTTTTT,CASSRAGATNEKLFF
.,TRBJ2-4,TRBV6-6,once,TGTGCCAGCAGTTACTCTGGGGGGGCCAGCTACATTCAGTACTTC,CASSYSGGASYIQYF
TRBD1,TRBJ1-2,TRBV7-2,.,TGTGCCAGCAGTACAGGGGGCAGCTATGGCTACACCTTC,CASSTGGSYGYTF
TRBD1,TRBJ2-7,TRBV19,.,TGTGCCAGTAGTGCTCTCGGGACAGGGATCTACGAGCAGTACTTC,CASSALGTGIYEQYF
.,TRBJ1-2,TRBV7-2,.,TGTGCCAGCAGCTTAGGCGGGGGGCGAACCTATGGCTACACCTTC,CASSLGGGRTYGYTF
TRBD2,TRBJ2-2,TRBV5-1,.,TGCGCCAGCAGCTCCGGGACTAGCGGGAGGGCACTGGTAGCCGGGGAGCTGTTTTTT,CASSSGTSGRALVAGELFF
.,TRBJ1-1,TRBV6-5,.,TGTGCCAGTCTAAGTACCGATTCGTTGTGGGCTTTCTTT,CASLSTDSLWAFF
TRBD1,TRBJ1-3,TRBV7-2,.,TGTGCCAGCAGCTGGGACAGTTCCTCTGGAAACACCATATATTTT,CASSWDSSSGNTIYF
.,TRBJ2-2,TRBV6-6,once,TGTGCCAGCATTAGACGGGAAGGAGGGACCGGGGAGCTGTTTTTT,CASIRREGGTGELFF
.,TRBJ2-7,TRBV21-1,.,TGTGCCAGCAATTCTGGCGGATCCTCCTACGAGCAGTACTTC,CASNSGGSSYEQYF
TRBD2,TRBJ2-1,TRBV7-3,.,TGTGCCAGCAGCTTACACGCCAGGGGGGAGACTAGCGGGAGGGCCCCCTACAATGAGCAGTTCTTC,CASSLHARGETSGRAPYNEQFF
.,TRBJ2-7,TRBV5-1,.,TGCGCCAGCAGCTGGGGACAAGCCTACGAGCAGTACTTC,CASSWGQAYEQYF
.,TRBJ2-1,TRBV5-8,few,TGTGCCAGCAGCAGACAGTGGAGCTCCTACAATGAGCAGTTCTTC,CASSRQWSSYNEQFF
.,TRBJ2-2,TRBV9,few,TGTGCCAGCACCCAGGGCGACACCGGGGAGCTGTTTTTT,CASTQGDTGELFF
.,TRBJ1-5,TRBV18,.,TGTGCCAGCTCACCAGTAGGTCTACAGGGCAATCAGCCCCAGCATTTT,CASSPVGLQGNQPQHF
TRBD1,TRBJ2-7,TRBV5-1,.,TGCGCCAGCGGTGACCGGGACAGGGGCCCTAGGGCATTC,CASGDRDRGPRAF
.,TRBJ2-1,TRBV19,.,TGTGCCAGTAGTCCCCAGTCCTTGGCAGGGAAGTTTAATGAGCAGTTCTTC,CASSPQSLAGKFNEQFF
.,TRBJ2-5,TRBV5-4,.,TGTGCCAGCAGCTACGCGGGACCTCAAGAGACCCAGTACTTC,CASSYAGPQETQYF
TRBD1,TRBJ2-7,TRBV11-2,few,TGTGCCAGCAGTTCAATGCCCGGGACAGGGAACTACGAGCAGTACTTC,CASSSMPGTGNYEQYF
.,TRBJ2-1,TRBV5-1,.,TGCGCCAGCAGGCCCCGGACTGACAAAAACAATGAGCAGTTCTTC,CASRPRTDKNNEQFF
.,TRBJ2-3,TRBV5-6,.,TGTGCCAGCAGCGACTACTCGACCCTCACAGCAAATACGCAGTATTTT,CASSDYSTLTANTQYF
TRBD2,TRBJ2-2,TRBV7-2,few,TGTGCCAGCAGCTTAGTGGGCGGGAGGGCCCCCGGGGAGCTGTTTTTT,CASSLVGGRAPGELFF